These T cell receptor beta chains were read from a single sample in a study of T cells in Graves' hyperthyroidism and ophthalmopathy. A single record per CDR3 protein comes from TCRdb applying MiXCR to the multiplex PCR reads. The table includes roughly 500,000 distinct CDR3 sequences, around 50% detected once. The sample comprised peripheral blood or thyroid tissue (not recorded which). The receptor set was obtained from an adult woman with Graves' disease, either hyperthyroidism or ophthalmopathy (not recorded which). Each CDR3 is given with its conserved first and last residue. A D gene is named only where the DNA matches it firmly. Clone size is shown for a subset of rows, as once, few, many or a class of expanded clone.

J: TRBJ2-7
V: TRBV19
size: .
D: .
CDR3: CASSSGGPYEQYF
DNA: TGTGCCAGTAGTTCCGGGGGTCCCTACGAGCAGTACTTC

J: TRBJ1-2
V: TRBV7-2
size: many
D: TRBD1
CDR3: CASSLGKGQSYGYTF
DNA: TGTGCCAGCAGCTTAGGAAAGGGACAGTCCTATGGCTACACCTTC

J: TRBJ1-2
V: TRBV24-1
size: .
D: TRBD1
CDR3: CATSSTRDSANYGYTF
DNA: TGTGCCACCAGTTCCACCCGGGACAGCGCTAACTATGGCTACACCTTC

J: TRBJ2-7
V: TRBV6-5
size: .
D: .
CDR3: CASSSGPQPYEQYF
DNA: TGTGCCAGCAGTTCGGGACCGCAACCCTACGAGCAGTACTTC

J: TRBJ1-2
V: TRBV7-2
size: once
D: TRBD1
CDR3: CTSSLGTGGDGYTF
DNA: TGTACCAGCAGCCTCGGGACAGGGGGTGATGGCTACACCTTC

J: TRBJ2-2
V: TRBV20-1
size: few
D: .
CDR3: CSARDEDGLDTGELFF
DNA: TGCAGTGCTAGAGATGAGGATGGACTCGACACCGGGGAGCTGTTTTTT

J: TRBJ1-2
V: TRBV7-9
size: .
D: .
CDR3: CASSPPSGNYGYTF
DNA: TGTGCCAGCAGCCCCCCTTCGGGAAACTATGGCTACACCTTC

J: TRBJ2-1
V: TRBV7-2
size: .
D: .
CDR3: CASSPGREAMNYNEQFF
DNA: TGTGCCAGCAGCCCCGGACGCGAGGCAATGAACTACAATGAGCAGTTCTTC

J: TRBJ1-1
V: TRBV20-1
size: many
D: .
CDR3: CSAVNTEAFF
DNA: TGCAGTGCCGTTAACACTGAAGCTTTCTTT

J: TRBJ1-1
V: TRBV2
size: few
D: .
CDR3: CASSDLAGTVEAFF
DNA: TGTGCCAGCAGTGATTTGGCAGGGACCGTTGAAGCTTTCTTT

J: TRBJ2-5
V: TRBV7-6
size: few
D: .
CDR3: CAIGPYQETQYF
DNA: TGTGCCATAGGTCCGTACCAAGAGACCCAGTACTTC

J: TRBJ2-5
V: TRBV10-1
size: .
D: TRBD2
CDR3: CASSDGRYQETQYF
DNA: TGCGCCAGCAGTGACGGGAGGTACCAAGAGACCCAGTACTTC

J: TRBJ1-1
V: TRBV2
size: .
D: TRBD1
CDR3: CASSRTGRNTEAFF
DNA: TGTGCCAGCAGTCGGACAGGGAGGAACACTGAAGCTTTCTTT

J: TRBJ1-2
V: TRBV2
size: .
D: .
CDR3: CASSYDKIGYTF
DNA: TGTGCCAGCAGCTACGACAAGATCGGCTACACCTTC

J: TRBJ1-1
V: TRBV3-1
size: .
D: .
CDR3: CASSQAGGGTEAFF
DNA: TGTGCCAGCAGCCAAGCCGGGGGAGGGACTGAAGCTTTCTTT

J: TRBJ2-5
V: TRBV11-2
size: many
D: .
CDR3: CASRRSRTAETQYF
DNA: TGTGCCAGCAGGAGGTCCCGAACGGCAGAGACCCAGTACTTC

J: TRBJ1-5
V: TRBV12-3/TRBV12-4
size: few
D: .
CDR3: CASQTGPLYSNQPQHF
DNA: TGTGCCAGCCAGACAGGCCCATTATATAGCAATCAGCCCCAGCATTTT

J: TRBJ2-6
V: TRBV11-2
size: .
D: .
CDR3: CASSLAVVVLWANVLTF
DNA: TGTGCCAGCAGCTTAGCGGTTGTGGTGCTCTGGGCCAACGTCCTGACTTTC

J: TRBJ2-5
V: TRBV29-1
size: .
D: TRBD2
CDR3: CSVLGSGGRGETQYF
DNA: TGCAGCGTTCTGGGGAGCGGGGGACGGGGGGAGACCCAGTACTTC

J: TRBJ1-1
V: TRBV18
size: few
D: .
CDR3: CASSGAANTEAFF
DNA: TGTGCCAGCTCGGGGGCAGCGAACACTGAAGCTTTCTTT

J: TRBJ2-6
V: TRBV7-9
size: many
D: .
CDR3: CASSPQRGERRSGANVLTF
DNA: TGTGCCAGCAGCCCCCAGAGGGGGGAAAGAAGATCTGGGGCCAACGTCCTGACTTTC

J: TRBJ2-7
V: TRBV10-2
size: few
D: .
CDR3: CASRLDYEQYF
DNA: TGCGCCAGCAGGCTGGATTACGAGCAGTACTTC

J: TRBJ1-5
V: TRBV20-1
size: .
D: .
CDR3: CSATLVGGQPQHF
DNA: TGCAGTGCTACGCTGGTGGGGGGTCAGCCCCAGCATTTT

J: TRBJ2-5
V: TRBV2
size: many
D: TRBD2
CDR3: CASSVSGQETQYF
DNA: TGTGCCAGCAGTGTTAGCGGGCAAGAGACCCAGTACTTC

J: TRBJ2-5
V: TRBV10-2
size: .
D: .
CDR3: CASLSSGTQYF
DNA: TGCGCCAGCCTTTCGAGCGGGACCCAGTACTTC

J: TRBJ2-7
V: TRBV10-3
size: few
D: .
CDR3: CASSERVLEYEQYF
DNA: TGTGCCAGCAGTGAAAGGGTCCTAGAATACGAGCAGTACTTC

J: TRBJ1-3
V: TRBV30
size: .
D: .
CDR3: CAAPERISGNTIYF
DNA: TGTGCCGCTCCTGAGCGCATCTCTGGAAACACCATATATTTT

J: TRBJ1-4
V: TRBV7-9
size: few
D: TRBD1
CDR3: CAISTGRGGKLFF
DNA: TGTGCCATCTCGACAGGGAGGGGCGGAAAACTGTTTTTT

J: TRBJ2-2
V: TRBV5-1
size: .
D: .
CDR3: CASHRDTGELSF
DNA: TGCGCCAGCCACAGGGACACCGGGGAGCTGTCTTTT

J: TRBJ1-3
V: TRBV7-8
size: .
D: .
CDR3: CASSLVLGRISGNTIYF
DNA: TGTGCCAGCAGCTTAGTCCTAGGACGGATTTCTGGAAACACCATATATTTT

J: TRBJ1-2
V: TRBV29-1
size: .
D: TRBD1
CDR3: CASSGPTTGVYGYTF
DNA: TGCGCCAGCAGCGGCCCCACCACAGGGGTCTATGGCTACACCTTC

J: TRBJ2-1
V: TRBV10-3
size: .
D: .
CDR3: CAISGRGDDNEQFF
DNA: TGTGCCATCAGTGGGAGGGGTGACGACAATGAGCAGTTCTTC

J: TRBJ1-2
V: TRBV10-2
size: many
D: .
CDR3: CASSDGGNYGYTF
DNA: TGCGCCAGCAGTGACGGAGGCAACTATGGCTACACCTTC